This T cell receptor (beta chain) was retrieved from a study of identical twins. With template switching, a universal primer site was added, and the cDNA carried unique molecular identifiers. TCRdb recomputed calls from the 5' RACE reads with MiXCR, one row per CDR3 protein. The sample lists around 1.7 million distinct CDR3 sequences, about 30% occurring once. General study findings and limits: Out-of-frame sharing of TCR alpha in monozygotic twins was underestimated by models. Potential partial confounding of zero-insertion analyses by invariant MAIT and iNKT cells was noted.

Note on this clonotype: The target antigen is unknown.

The germline gives CDR1 MNHNS, CDR2 SASEGT. The CDR3 runs 16 residues. J lost 0 bases, V lost 7 bases, and 6 bases had no gene match. J is TRBJ2-6 and V is TRBV6-1, with 7 bases aligning to TRBD1. The origin of this receptor is a newborn girl in good health. Sequenced input: cord blood. As DNA, the CDR3 is TGTGCCAGCAACCCGGACAGGAGCTCTGGGGCCAACGTCCTGACTTTC. Translated, it gives CASNPDRSSGANVLTF.